The 14 T cell receptor beta chains given below trace back to one sample, sequenced in a study of T cells in Graves' hyperthyroidism and ophthalmopathy. The investigators amplified TCR beta CDR3 regions from RNA transcripts. First-round RT-PCR targeting the TCR CDR3 was performed with the HTBI primer set. TCRdb processed the multiplex PCR reads anew with MiXCR; each CDR3 protein has one entry. The table has around 300,000 distinct CDR3 sequences, approximately 20% seen once. The material sequenced was blood. The receptors come from a man aged 25-40 years with Graves' ophthalmopathy.

This clonotype has a handful of counts. This chain joins TRBV18 and TRBJ2-5; unclear D gene. Germline assignment: CDR1 KGHSH and CDR2 LQKENI. The V end lost 3 bases, the J end lost 0 bases, and 11 bases lay between the germline ends. The CDR3 consists of 15 residues. The CDR3 spells CASSPVGSYQETQYF. CDR3 DNA sequence: TGTGCCAGCTCACCCGTGGGGTCTTACCAAGAGACCCAGTACTTC.

The chain is built from TRBV9 and TRBJ2-3; D is unresolved. The germline CDR1 and CDR2 sequences are SGDLS and YYNGEE. CDR3 length equals 14 residues. The ends were cut back, 2 bases at V and 1 base at J, with 8 bases in the middle. The CDR3: CASSVRSGTDTQYF. The CDR3 region has the DNA TGTGCCAGCAGCGTCAGATCAGGCACAGATACGCAGTATTTT.

The chain links TRBV15 to TRBJ1-3; D is uncertain. V shed 0 bases and J shed 2 bases, with 8 bases lying between them. CDR1 is LNHNV, CDR2 YYDKDF, per germline (reference sequence). The CDR3 extends over 15 amino acids. CDR3 nucleotide sequence: TGTGCCACCAGCAGAGAGGAAGGCGCTGGAAACACCATATATTTT. This sequence encodes CATSREEGAGNTIYF.

This clonotype was seen many times. V is TRBV11-1 and J is TRBJ1-1; D perhaps matches TRBD1 (5 bases). Germline loops: CDR1 SGHAT, CDR2 FQDESV (reference sequence). The CDR3 runs 14 residues. Trimming pared 4 bases from V and 3 bases from J, leaving 12 bases between. The CDR3, as DNA: TGTGCCAGCAGCTCCGACAGAGTATACACTGAAGCTTTCTTT. Translation gives CASSSDRVYTEAFF.

This clonotype has a count of ten or more. The V and J genes are TRBV11-1 and TRBJ2-1, with unresolved D. CDR1 SGHAT and CDR2 FQDESV come from the germline V gene (reference sequence). V was cut by 3 bases and J by 5 bases, with 11 bases left in between. The CDR3 contains 14 residues. CDR3 residues: CASSFGRVNNEQFF. In DNA form, the CDR3 reads TGTGCCAGCAGCTTTGGTAGGGTCAACAATGAGCAGTTCTTC.

V usage is TRBV2 and J usage is TRBJ2-1, with D possibly being TRBD2 (6 bases). V was pared by 11 bases and J by 4 bases, with 12 bases between. Germline V CDR1 and CDR2: SNHLY, FYNNEI. There are 12 residues in the CDR3. The CDR3 region has the DNA TGTGCCGGAAGGCGGGGTTACAATGAGCAGTTCTTC. This codes for CAGRRGYNEQFF.

The chain links TRBV5-1 to TRBJ2-2; D is uncertain. The germline V gene has CDR1 SGHRS and CDR2 YFSETQ. The CDR3 consists of 13 residues. V was trimmed by 1 base and J by 3 bases, leaving 4 bases between them. The CDR3 protein is CASSLRDTGELFF. CDR3 sequence (DNA): TGCGCCAGCAGCTTGAGGGACACCGGGGAGCTGTTTTTT. Variable domain in full (rest from reference TRBV5-1 and TRBJ2-2): KAGVTQTPRYLIKTRGQQVTLSCSPISGHRSVSWYQQTPGQGLQFLFEYFSETQRNKGNFPGRFSGRQFSNSRSEMNVSTLELGDSALYLCASSLRDTGELFFGEGSRLTVL.

The V gene is TRBV29-1, the J gene TRBJ2-7; TRBD1 or TRBD2 may be the D gene (5 bases each). This CDR3 comprises 11 residues. CDR1 and CDR2 from the germline V gene are SQVTM and ANQGSEA. V was clipped by 8 bases and J by 3 bases, with 11 bases between them. This chain's CDR3 is CSLGPCYEQYF. The DNA for the CDR3 is TGCAGCTTGGGACCTTGCTACGAGCAGTACTTC.

The gene calls are TRBV24-1 and TRBJ2-3; a possible D gene is TRBD2 (5 bases). The germline V gene encodes CDR1 KGHDR and CDR2 SFDVKD. The CDR3 is 17 amino acids. V was clipped by 1 base and J by 0 bases, with 13 bases between them. The CDR3 coding sequence is TGTGCCACCAGTGATTTCCAGGACTTGATCAGCACAGATACGCAGTATTTT. Amino acid sequence: CATSDFQDLISTDTQYF.

This clonotype has a count of ten or more. The chain has TRBV9 and TRBJ2-7; weak D call: TRBD1 (6 bases). CDR3 length: 16 amino acids. CDR1 is SGDLS and CDR2 is YYNGEE in the germline V gene. Trimming removed 0 bases at V and 0 bases at J, with 13 bases between. For the CDR3, the DNA is TGTGCCAGCAGCGTAGGCTCTGGGGGCGCCTCCTACGAGCAGTACTTC. Protein product: CASSVGSGGASYEQYF.

The chain carries TRBV5-1 and TRBJ2-6; D call uncertain. The CDR3 length is 14 residues. Deletions cut 2 bases from V and 2 bases from J, with 5 bases between. Germline CDR1 reads SGHRS; CDR2 reads YFSETQ. The CDR3: CASSFTAGANVLTF. In DNA, the CDR3 is TGCGCCAGCAGCTTCACAGCTGGGGCCAACGTCCTGACTTTC.

The chain couples TRBV28 to TRBJ1-4; 12 bases line up with TRBD1. Germline V gene data show CDR1 as MDHEN and CDR2 as SYDVKM. The V gene end was trimmed by 5 bases and the J gene end by 8 bases; junction bases not matched to a gene: 6. The CDR3 runs to 15 residues. Here the CDR3 DNA reads TGTGCCAGCAGTCCCTCCGGGACAGGGGGCGAAAAACTGTTTTTT. It is translated as CASSPSGTGGEKLFF.

This clonotype came up many times. This chain uses TRBV7-6 with TRBJ2-3; D remains ambiguous. The CDR3 is made up of 14 amino acids. CDR1 is SGHVS and CDR2 is FNYEAQ in the germline V gene. V lost 3 bases, J lost 4 bases, and 11 bases lay in between. The CDR3 spells CASSLAMWADTQYF. CDR3 nucleotide sequence: TGTGCCAGCAGCTTGGCAATGTGGGCAGATACGCAGTATTTT.

The table lists this clonotype with many counts. V gene TRBV28 combines with J gene TRBJ2-1; D ambiguous. The CDR3 is 13 residues long. The germline gives CDR1 MDHEN, CDR2 SYDVKM. Trimming cost V 7 bases and J 4 bases, with 11 bases left between them. The CDR3: CASTRNGYNEQFF. CDR3 coding DNA: TGTGCCAGCACGAGGAATGGGTACAATGAGCAGTTCTTC.